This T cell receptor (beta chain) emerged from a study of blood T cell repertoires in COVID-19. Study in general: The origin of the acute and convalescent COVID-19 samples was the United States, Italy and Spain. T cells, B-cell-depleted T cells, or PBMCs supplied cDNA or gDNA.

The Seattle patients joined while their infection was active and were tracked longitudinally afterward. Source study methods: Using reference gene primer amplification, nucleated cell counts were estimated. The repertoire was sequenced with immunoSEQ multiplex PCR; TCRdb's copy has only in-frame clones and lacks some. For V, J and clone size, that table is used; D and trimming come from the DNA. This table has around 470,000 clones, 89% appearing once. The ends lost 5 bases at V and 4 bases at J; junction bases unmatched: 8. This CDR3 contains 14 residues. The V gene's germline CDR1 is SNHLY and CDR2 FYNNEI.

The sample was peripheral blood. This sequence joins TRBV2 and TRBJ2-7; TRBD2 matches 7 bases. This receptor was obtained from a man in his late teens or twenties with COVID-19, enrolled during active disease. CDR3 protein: CASSRREPLYEQYF. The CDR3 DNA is TGTGCCAGCAGTAGGCGGGAGCCCTTGTACGAGCAGTACTTC.